The 5 T cell receptor beta chains given below trace back to one sample, sequenced in a study of regulatory T cells in long-lasting Graves disease. Time point here: newly diagnosed GD, antithyroid drugs for less than 3 months. PBMC-extracted RNA yielded the TCR library. CDR3-region Arm-PCR and iRepertoire HTBI primers produced the TCR beta libraries. MiXCR, run by TCRdb on the multiplex PCR reads, gives a single entry per CDR3 protein. Among under 300,000 distinct CDR3 sequences listed, roughly 21% were seen once. The specimen comprised peripheral blood mononuclear cells (PBMCs), sampled at new diagnosis, from a patient treated with antithyroid drugs. These receptors were collected from a female donor with Graves disease.

This clonotype appeared many times. The V and J genes are TRBV28 and TRBJ1-1, with D possibly matching TRBD1 (6 bases). The CDR3 is 13 residues long. V was cut by 4 bases and J by 7 bases, with 13 bases left in between. CDR1 MDHEN and CDR2 SYDVKM come from the germline V gene. CDR3 coding DNA: TGTGCCAGCAGTTCCCGGGGGCAGGTTGAAGCTTTCTTT. Its translation: CASSSRGQVEAFF.

This clonotype showed up many times. The CDR3 loop is CSARARGSGNTIYF. CDR3 nucleotide sequence: TGCAGTGCTAGGGCTCGGGGCTCTGGAAACACCATATATTTT. V is TRBV20-1 and J is TRBJ1-3; no firm D call. With 3 bases removed from V and 0 bases from J, the gap between germline ends came to 9 bases. CDR1 is DFQATT, CDR2 SNEGSKA, per germline (reference sequence). The length of the CDR3 is 14 residues.

The sample holds many counts of this clonotype. The V call is TRBV18, the J call TRBJ2-5, with TRBD2 identical over 9 bases. The CDR3 runs to 14 residues. V lost 3 bases and J lost 3; bases outside the gene matches: 2. From germline, CDR1 is KGHSH and CDR2 LQKENI. CDR3 sequence reads: CASSPTSGKETQYF. The CDR3 coding sequence is TGTGCCAGCTCACCGACTAGCGGAAAAGAGACCCAGTACTTC.

Comment on this clonotype: Just one base apart from a much larger clone, this may be a read error. The V and J genes are TRBV9 and TRBJ1-5; TRBD1 is a possible D gene (6 bases). V was trimmed by 0 bases and J by 4 bases, leaving 11 bases between them. This CDR3 is built from 15 residues. Germline CDR1 SGDLS, CDR2 YYNGEE. The CDR3 DNA reads as TGTGCCAGCAGCGTAGAAGGACAGAGGAATCAGCCCCAGCATTTT. It codes for CASSVEGQRNQPQHF.

This clonotype was observed many times. V usage is TRBV29-1 and J usage is TRBJ1-3; a possible D gene is TRBD1 (5 bases). The CDR3 is 15 residues long. Trimming left V 0 bases short and J 3 bases short, with 12 bases between. Germline V gene sequence: CDR1 SQVTM, CDR2 ANQGSEA. The CDR3 loop is CSVEDFIGDGNTIYF. DNA of the CDR3: TGCAGCGTTGAAGATTTTATAGGGGATGGAAACACCATATATTTT.